The rows below give T cell receptor beta chains drawn from one sample of a study of shared clonotypes between healthy human individuals. The assay was immunoSEQ multiplex PCR, and TCRdb's table has in-frame clones only and misses some. The table has millions of clones, approximately 92% seen once. Sequencing was carried out using naive CD4+ T cells sorted from blood. These TCRs come from a man between 18 and 29 years old in good health. The CDR3 runs from the conserved cysteine through the conserved F or W.

J gene: TRBJ1-2; V gene: TRBV9; CDR3 protein: CASSPRQDQYGYTF
J gene: TRBJ1-3; V gene: TRBV5-1; CDR3 protein: CASSLSADRDWDTIYF
J gene: TRBJ1-5; V gene: TRBV28; CDR3 protein: CASSLRRGSNQPQHF
J gene: TRBJ1-4; V gene: TRBV5-1; CDR3 protein: CASSLVLSSEKLFF
J gene: TRBJ2-6; V gene: TRBV6-1; CDR3 protein: CASSATGPASGANVLTF
J gene: TRBJ1-5; V gene: TRBV2; CDR3 protein: CASSDAEISPQHF
J gene: TRBJ1-2; V gene: TRBV11-2; CDR3 protein: CASSLGGLLNYGYTF
J gene: TRBJ1-5; V gene: TRBV27; CDR3 protein: CASSFYVPGQGRANQPQHF
J gene: TRBJ2-1; V gene: TRBV2; CDR3 protein: CASSRDDYNEQFF
J gene: TRBJ2-7; V gene: TRBV30; CDR3 protein: CAWSWGDRGREQYF
J gene: TRBJ1-6; V gene: TRBV30; CDR3 protein: CAWRGNSPLHF
J gene: TRBJ2-7; V gene: TRBV18; CDR3 protein: CASSPTGTFEQYF